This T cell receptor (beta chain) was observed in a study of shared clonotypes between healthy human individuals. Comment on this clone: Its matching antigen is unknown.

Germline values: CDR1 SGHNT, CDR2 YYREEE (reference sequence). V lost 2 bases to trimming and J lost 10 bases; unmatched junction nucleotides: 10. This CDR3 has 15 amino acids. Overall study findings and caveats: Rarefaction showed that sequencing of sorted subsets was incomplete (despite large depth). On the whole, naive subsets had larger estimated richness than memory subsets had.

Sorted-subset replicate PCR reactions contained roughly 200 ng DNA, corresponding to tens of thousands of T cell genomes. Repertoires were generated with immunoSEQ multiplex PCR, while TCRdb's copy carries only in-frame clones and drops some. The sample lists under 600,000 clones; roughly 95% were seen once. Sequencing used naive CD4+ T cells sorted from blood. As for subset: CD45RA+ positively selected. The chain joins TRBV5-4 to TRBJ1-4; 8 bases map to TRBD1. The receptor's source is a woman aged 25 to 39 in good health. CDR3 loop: CASSLGQGAEGKLFF. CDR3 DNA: TGTGCCAGCAGCTTAGGTCAGGGGGCGGAAGGAAAACTGTTTTTT.